This T cell receptor (beta chain) appears in the sequencing data of a study of post-analysis software for immune sequencing data (dated by TCRdb to between 2015 and 2017). In terms of the full investigation: Relapsing-remitting, secondary progressive and progressive-relapsing multiple sclerosis were recorded as disease courses, and subtype annotation was lacking for some patients. The patient repertoires were set against around ten previously published healthy control repertoires from donors whose ages ranged from 6 to 25 years. A subset of samples was prepared in parallel using single-end sample barcoding, then pooled and co-amplified after Illumina adapter ligation. What the research found in general, with its limitations: Patients showed significantly higher frequencies than controls for roughly five TRBV segments, among them TRBV5-6, TRBV5-1 and TRBV20-1. Significantly lower normalized Chao1 diversity was found in multiple sclerosis patients than in controls, suggesting substantial peripheral T-cell clonal expansion. When samples were clustered directly using the F measure, samples prepared in the same batch co-clustered strongly, which prompted a batch-effect correction. The multiple sclerosis patient group was slightly younger than the control group.

Ends trimmed: V by 6 bases, J by 7 bases; bases unmatched to a gene: 10. CDR3 length: 16 amino acids, cysteine to phenylalanine. Here the CDR3 DNA is all that survives: 48 bases in frame from base 1. This clonotype has only a few counts. The target of this receptor is not known. No qualities accompany the bases; no much larger clone lies one base away. To demonstrate the VDJtools post-analysis software, the study profiled TCR beta repertoires from the peripheral blood of 10 to 15 young patients with multiple sclerosis. The multiple sclerosis patients were children and adolescents between roughly 6 and 17 years of age. Libraries were made using PCR. This sample was sequenced with an Illumina HiSeq 2500. To reduce PCR and sequencing biases, unique molecular identifiers were built into the TCR beta cDNA libraries. About 500,000 cDNA molecules were obtained for every 1 to 10 million input T cells, so each molecule roughly corresponded to one T cell. The patient libraries were prepared and sequenced with the same protocol used for the earlier healthy control dataset. Within a given batch, samples were prepared together, multiplexed and sequenced on the same HiSeq lane. As for how the authors treated the data: Raw barcoded reads were processed with MIGEC, and single-read molecular identifier groups were discarded before consensus assembly and CDR3 extraction. Clonotype tables were post-analysed with VDJtools, normalizing diversity by down-sampling all datasets to the smallest sample size. In repertoire overlap clustering, CDR3 amino acid sequences, but not nucleotide sequences, were matched to correct batch-related cross-sample contamination. TCRdb took the public reads, trimmed them with fastp at Q25, ran MiXCR for clone calling and kept in-frame beta chains. Each record represents a unique CDR3 protein, reported with the most common genes and DNA among its rows. The V and J calls here are based on TCRdb, not the publication. This sample comprises about 460,000 distinct CDR3 sequences, less than 45% of them detected only once. The biggest ten clones account for about an eighth of the sample.

Recombination linked TRBV12-3 or TRBV12-4 to TRBJ2-1; 12 bases in the junction line up with TRBD2. The origin of this receptor is a girl aged 10-17 years with multiple sclerosis. The sequenced sample was blood. The CDR3 corresponds to CASSPTAGTSGNEQFF. The sequenced DNA: TGTGCCAGCAGCCCGACAGCCGGGACTAGCGGGAATGAGCAGTTCTTC.